Below, 4 T cell receptor beta chains from the same sample are listed, as sequenced in a study of brain T cells in children with intractable seizures. The table came from immunoSEQ multiplex PCR; TCRdb's copy has only in-frame clones and leaves some out. The top ten clones hold about 5.8% of a sample with approximately 330,000 clones, 93% of them seen once. This sample's time point: blood from clinic visit 5 months post-surgery; TSC patient then seizure free. The specimen comprised peripheral blood, sampled less than 6 months after surgery. The source is a boy less than two years old with tuberous sclerosis and intractable seizures.

The V call is TRBV6-5, the J call TRBJ1-3; D is ambiguous. CDR1 and CDR2 from the germline V gene are MNHEY and SVGAGI. The ends were cut back, 11 bases at V and 7 bases at J, with 18 bases in the middle. The CDR3 extends over 13 amino acids. CDR3 in DNA: TGTGCCGGGAGGTCGGGCTCAAAGAACACCATATATTTT. This encodes CAGRSGSKNTIYF.

This clone has more than one count but fewer than ten. V usage is TRBV6-5 and J usage is TRBJ1-6; D gene unclear. This CDR3 is built from 14 residues. In germline, CDR1 is MNHEY, CDR2 SVGAGI. V was trimmed by 2 bases and J by 11 bases, leaving 13 bases between them. The CDR3 coding sequence is TGTGCCAGCAGTTACGGGGTACTTAGGGCACCCCTCCACTTT. This translates into CASSYGVLRAPLHF.

This rearrangement joins TRBV27 to TRBJ2-1; TRBD2 aligns across 10 bases. The CDR3 length is 15 residues. V lost 6 bases to trimming and J lost 5 bases; unmatched junction nucleotides: 7. The V gene's germline CDR1 is MNHEY and CDR2 SMNVEV (reference sequence). This CDR3 is CASRPLAGKDNEQFF. The CDR3 nucleotides read TGTGCCAGCAGACCACTAGCGGGAAAAGACAATGAGCAGTTCTTC.

This chain connects TRBV19 to TRBJ1-5, with TRBD1 as a possible D gene (6 bases). Germline lookup yields CDR1 LNHDA and CDR2 SQIVND (reference sequence). The CDR3 runs 15 residues. The V gene lost 5 bases and the J gene lost 8 bases, with 19 bases spanning the gap. CDR3 DNA sequence: TGTGCCAGTAGTCCCCCTCTGGGCAGGGGTGAGCCCCAGCATTTT. This gives the protein CASSPPLGRGEPQHF. Full variable domain (missing parts from reference TRBV19 and TRBJ1-5): DGGITQSPKYLFRKEGQNVTLSCEQNLNHDAMYWYRQDPGQGLRLIYYSQIVNDFQKGDIAEGYSVSREKKESFPLTVTSAQKNPTAFYLCASSPPLGRGEPQHFGDGTRLSIL.